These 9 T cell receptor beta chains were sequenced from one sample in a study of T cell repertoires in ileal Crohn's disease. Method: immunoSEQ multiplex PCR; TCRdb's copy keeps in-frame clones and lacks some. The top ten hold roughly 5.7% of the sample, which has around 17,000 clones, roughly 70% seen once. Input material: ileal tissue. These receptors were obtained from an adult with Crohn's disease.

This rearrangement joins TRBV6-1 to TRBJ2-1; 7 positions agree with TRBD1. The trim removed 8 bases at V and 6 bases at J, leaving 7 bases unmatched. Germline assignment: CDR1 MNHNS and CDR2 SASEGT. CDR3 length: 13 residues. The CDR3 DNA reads TGTGCCAGCGTGAGACAGGGTTTCAATGAGCAGTTCTTC. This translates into CASVRQGFNEQFF.

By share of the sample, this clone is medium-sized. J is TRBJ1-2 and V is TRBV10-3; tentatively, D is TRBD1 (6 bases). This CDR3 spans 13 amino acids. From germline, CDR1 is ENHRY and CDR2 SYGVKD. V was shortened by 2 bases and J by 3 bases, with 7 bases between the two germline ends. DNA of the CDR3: TGTGCCATCAGTGAGAACAGGGACTATGGCTACACCTTC. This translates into CAISENRDYGYTF.

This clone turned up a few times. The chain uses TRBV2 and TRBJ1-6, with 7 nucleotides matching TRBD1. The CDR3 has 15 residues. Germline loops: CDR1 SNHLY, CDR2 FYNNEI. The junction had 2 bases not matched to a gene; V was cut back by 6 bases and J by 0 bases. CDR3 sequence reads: CASRDRSSYNSPLHF. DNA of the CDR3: TGTGCCAGCAGGGACAGGAGCTCCTATAATTCACCCCTCCACTTT.

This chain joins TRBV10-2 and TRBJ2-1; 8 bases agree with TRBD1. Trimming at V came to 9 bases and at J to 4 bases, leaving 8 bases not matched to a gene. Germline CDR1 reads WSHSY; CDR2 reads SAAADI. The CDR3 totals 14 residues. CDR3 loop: CASRDRPEYNEQFF. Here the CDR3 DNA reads TGCGCCAGTCGGGACAGGCCGGAATACAATGAGCAGTTCTTC.

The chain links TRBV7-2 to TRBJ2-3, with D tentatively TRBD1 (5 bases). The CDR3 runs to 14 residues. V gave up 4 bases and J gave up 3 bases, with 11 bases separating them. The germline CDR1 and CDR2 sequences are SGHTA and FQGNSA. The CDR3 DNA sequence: TGTGCCAGCAGCTCCACGACAGAAACAGATACGCAGTATTTT. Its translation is CASSSTTETDTQYF.

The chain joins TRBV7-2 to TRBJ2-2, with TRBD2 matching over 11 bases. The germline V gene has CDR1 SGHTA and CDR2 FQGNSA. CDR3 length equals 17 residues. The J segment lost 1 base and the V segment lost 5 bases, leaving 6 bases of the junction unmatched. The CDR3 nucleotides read TGTGCCAGCAGCCATCCTAGCGGGAGGCGGAACACCGGGGAGCTGTTTTTT. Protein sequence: CASSHPSGRRNTGELFF.

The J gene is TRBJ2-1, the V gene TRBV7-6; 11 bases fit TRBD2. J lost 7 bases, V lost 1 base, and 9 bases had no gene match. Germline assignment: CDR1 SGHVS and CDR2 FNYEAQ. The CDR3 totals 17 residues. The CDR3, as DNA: TGTGCCAGCAGCTTAGTCGGGTCTAGCGGGGGGACTAATGAGCAGTTCTTC. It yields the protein CASSLVGSSGGTNEQFF.

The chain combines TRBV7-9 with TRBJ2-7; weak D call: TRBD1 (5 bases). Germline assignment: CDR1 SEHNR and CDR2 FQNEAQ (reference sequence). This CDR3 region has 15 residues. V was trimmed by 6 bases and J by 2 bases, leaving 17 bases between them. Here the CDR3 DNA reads TGTGCCAGCAGAGACGGACAACCGACAGCCTACGAGCAGTACTTC. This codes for CASRDGQPTAYEQYF.

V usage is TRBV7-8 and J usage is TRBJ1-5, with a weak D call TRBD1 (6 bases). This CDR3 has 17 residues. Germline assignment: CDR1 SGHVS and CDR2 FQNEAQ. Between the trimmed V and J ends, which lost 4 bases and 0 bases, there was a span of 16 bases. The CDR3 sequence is CASSSGTNSYSNQPQHF. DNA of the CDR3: TGTGCCAGCAGCTCCGGGACAAACAGTTATAGCAATCAGCCCCAGCATTTT.